The entry that follows covers one T cell receptor beta chain sequence. The germline V gene has CDR1 MNHNS and CDR2 SASEGT. The length of the CDR3 is 16 residues. V was cut by 2 bases and J by 2 bases, with 12 bases left in between. This entry belongs to a study of blood T cell repertoires in COVID-19. Study as a whole: The cDNA or gDNA used as material had been derived from T cells, B-cell-depleted T cells, or PBMCs.

This table comes from immunoSEQ multiplex PCR, and its TCRdb copy is limited to in-frame clones, with some not included. The sample shows some 100,000 clones, about 85% of them seen only once. J is TRBJ2-2 and V is TRBV6-1, with TRBD1 as a possible D gene (7 bases). The sequence was collected from an older man with active or convalescent COVID-19. What was sequenced was peripheral blood. Here the CDR3 reads CASSEFQGGNTGELFF. The CDR3 region has the DNA TGTGCCAGCAGTGAATTTCAGGGGGGTAACACCGGGGAGCTGTTTTTT.